Listed below are T cell receptor beta chains from one sample, sequenced in a study of T cell responses to AZD1222 COVID-19 vaccine. Produced via immunoSEQ multiplex PCR; TCRdb's table is partial and in-frame only. This table holds around 200,000 clones, roughly 92% found once. The material sequenced was peripheral blood, taken 28 days after the second AZD1222 dose. The receptors stem from an adult who received the AZD1222 COVID-19 vaccine. The CDR3 runs from the conserved cysteine through the conserved F or W. A D gene is named only where the DNA matches it firmly. Some rows have no size entry. The others give once, few or many, or a class for an expanded clone.

j_call: TRBJ2-3; d_call: TRBD1; v_call: TRBV11-3; clone_size: once; cdr3_aa: CASSFRDRVTDTQYF; cdr3_nt: TGTGCCAGCAGCTTCCGGGACAGGGTCACAGATACGCAGTATTTT
j_call: TRBJ2-2; d_call: NA; v_call: TRBV7-3; clone_size: NA; cdr3_aa: CASSQGWSGELFF; cdr3_nt: TGTGCCAGCAGCCAAGGGTGGTCCGGGGAGCTGTTTTTT
j_call: TRBJ1-5; d_call: TRBD1; v_call: TRBV9; clone_size: NA; cdr3_aa: CASTEGASNQPQHF; cdr3_nt: TGTGCCAGCACCGAGGGGGCTAGCAATCAGCCCCAGCATTTT
j_call: TRBJ1-6; d_call: NA; v_call: TRBV11-3; clone_size: NA; cdr3_aa: CASSLESGNSPLHF; cdr3_nt: TGTGCCAGCAGCTTAGAATCGGGTAATTCACCCCTCCACTTT
j_call: TRBJ2-3; d_call: NA; v_call: TRBV28; clone_size: NA; cdr3_aa: CASSLLGEPTDTQYF; cdr3_nt: TGTGCCAGCAGTTTACTTGGGGAACCCACAGATACGCAGTATTTT
j_call: TRBJ2-2; d_call: TRBD2; v_call: TRBV6-4; clone_size: once; cdr3_aa: CASSERLAGAGELFF; cdr3_nt: TGTGCCAGCAGTGAAAGACTAGCGGGAGCCGGGGAGCTGTTTTTT
j_call: TRBJ2-7; d_call: NA; v_call: TRBV6-5; clone_size: NA; cdr3_aa: CASSTIPGLPEQYF; cdr3_nt: TGTGCCAGCAGCACGATCCCAGGGCTACCAGAGCAGTACTTC
j_call: TRBJ1-3; d_call: NA; v_call: TRBV7-2; clone_size: NA; cdr3_aa: CASSLTRGTGNTIYF; cdr3_nt: TGTGCCAGCAGCCTTACAAGGGGAACTGGAAACACCATATATTTT
j_call: TRBJ1-4; d_call: NA; v_call: TRBV3-1/TRBV3-2; clone_size: NA; cdr3_aa: CASSQAGTNEKLFF; cdr3_nt: TGTGCCAGCAGCCAAGCGGGGACTAATGAAAAACTGTTTTTT
j_call: TRBJ1-1; d_call: NA; v_call: TRBV9; clone_size: NA; cdr3_aa: CASSVSAQGFVTEAFF; cdr3_nt: TGTGCCAGCAGCGTATCCGCTCAAGGGTTCGTCACTGAAGCTTTCTTT
j_call: TRBJ1-6; d_call: TRBD1; v_call: TRBV20-1; clone_size: NA; cdr3_aa: CSASGQGTLRTPLHF; cdr3_nt: TGCAGTGCTAGTGGACAGGGTACGCTAAGGACACCCCTCCACTTT
j_call: TRBJ1-1; d_call: TRBD1; v_call: TRBV14; clone_size: NA; cdr3_aa: CASSLGGFAEAFF; cdr3_nt: TGTGCCAGCAGTCTAGGGGGCTTCGCTGAAGCTTTCTTT
j_call: TRBJ1-3; d_call: NA; v_call: TRBV5-1; clone_size: NA; cdr3_aa: CASSQTGSSGNTIYF; cdr3_nt: TGCGCCAGCAGCCAAACAGGGAGCTCTGGAAACACCATATATTTT
j_call: TRBJ1-2; d_call: TRBD1; v_call: TRBV7-9; clone_size: few; cdr3_aa: CASSRDSYGYTF; cdr3_nt: TGTGCCAGCAGTCGGGACAGCTATGGCTACACCTTC
j_call: TRBJ1-6; d_call: NA; v_call: TRBV7-3; clone_size: NA; cdr3_aa: CASSLLPHSSYNSPLHF; cdr3_nt: TGTGCCAGCAGCCTCCTTCCCCACAGCTCCTATAATTCACCCCTCCACTTT
j_call: TRBJ2-7; d_call: NA; v_call: TRBV4-1; clone_size: NA; cdr3_aa: CASSQDRPGEYHEQYF; cdr3_nt: TGCGCCAGCAGCCAAGATCGTCCAGGGGAATACCACGAGCAGTACTTC
j_call: TRBJ1-2; d_call: NA; v_call: TRBV5-1; clone_size: NA; cdr3_aa: CASSLAGNYGYTF; cdr3_nt: TGCGCCAGCAGCTTGGCGGGAAACTATGGCTACACCTTC
j_call: TRBJ1-6; d_call: TRBD1; v_call: TRBV6-5; clone_size: NA; cdr3_aa: CASSYTGVTSPLHF; cdr3_nt: TGTGCCAGTTCCTATACAGGGGTCACTTCACCCCTCCACTTT
j_call: TRBJ2-3; d_call: TRBD2; v_call: TRBV7-2; clone_size: NA; cdr3_aa: CASSRGGRGFLDTQYF; cdr3_nt: TGTGCCAGCAGCCGCGGGGGGCGGGGGTTTTTGGATACGCAGTATTTT
j_call: TRBJ1-5; d_call: NA; v_call: TRBV12-3/TRBV12-4; clone_size: NA; cdr3_aa: CASSLQSNQPQHF; cdr3_nt: TGTGCCAGCAGCCTACAGAGCAATCAGCCCCAGCATTTT
j_call: TRBJ2-2; d_call: TRBD2; v_call: TRBV5-4; clone_size: NA; cdr3_aa: CASSWGAAGGHDGELFF; cdr3_nt: TGTGCCAGCAGCTGGGGGGCAGCGGGGGGCCATGACGGGGAGCTGTTTTTT
j_call: TRBJ2-1; d_call: TRBD2; v_call: TRBV6-5; clone_size: NA; cdr3_aa: CASTWRENNEQFF; cdr3_nt: TGTGCCAGCACATGGCGGGAGAACAATGAGCAGTTCTTC
j_call: TRBJ1-6; d_call: TRBD1; v_call: TRBV4-1; clone_size: few; cdr3_aa: CASSQGQGKSKSPLHF; cdr3_nt: TGCGCCAGCAGCCAAGGACAGGGAAAGAGTAAATCACCCCTCCACTTT
j_call: TRBJ1-2; d_call: NA; v_call: TRBV9; clone_size: NA; cdr3_aa: CASSVDGRTLGYTF; cdr3_nt: TGTGCCAGCAGCGTAGATGGCAGAACCTTAGGCTACACCTTC
j_call: TRBJ1-5; d_call: NA; v_call: TRBV19; clone_size: NA; cdr3_aa: CASSQTRGRRNQPQHF; cdr3_nt: TGTGCCAGTAGCCAAACCCGGGGACGAAGGAATCAGCCCCAGCATTTT
j_call: TRBJ2-1; d_call: TRBD2; v_call: TRBV4-3; clone_size: NA; cdr3_aa: CASSRYGLAGGLYNEQFF; cdr3_nt: TGCGCCAGCAGCCGCTACGGACTAGCGGGGGGGCTGTACAATGAGCAGTTCTTC
j_call: TRBJ1-2; d_call: NA; v_call: TRBV12-3/TRBV12-4; clone_size: NA; cdr3_aa: CASSQVAWGYTF; cdr3_nt: TGTGCCAGCAGCCAGGTAGCGTGGGGCTACACCTTC
j_call: TRBJ2-1; d_call: NA; v_call: TRBV11-2; clone_size: NA; cdr3_aa: CASSTPARVNEQFF; cdr3_nt: TGTGCCAGCAGCACCCCGGCGCGGGTCAATGAGCAGTTCTTC
j_call: TRBJ1-2; d_call: NA; v_call: TRBV5-5; clone_size: NA; cdr3_aa: CASSLLDIHARYGYTF; cdr3_nt: TGTGCCAGCAGCTTACTCGATATACACGCCCGCTATGGCTACACCTTC
j_call: TRBJ1-4; d_call: NA; v_call: TRBV7-8; clone_size: NA; cdr3_aa: CASSLNQGWVATNEKLFF; cdr3_nt: TGTGCCAGCAGCTTAAATCAGGGTTGGGTCGCAACTAATGAAAAACTGTTTTTT
j_call: TRBJ2-3; d_call: NA; v_call: TRBV28; clone_size: NA; cdr3_aa: CAASTGTDTQYF; cdr3_nt: TGTGCCGCCTCAACGGGCACAGATACGCAGTATTTT
j_call: TRBJ1-4; d_call: TRBD1; v_call: TRBV2; clone_size: NA; cdr3_aa: CASGTGVFNEKLFF; cdr3_nt: TGTGCCAGCGGGACAGGCGTTTTTAATGAAAAACTGTTTTTT
j_call: TRBJ2-7; d_call: NA; v_call: TRBV5-1; clone_size: NA; cdr3_aa: CASSPSPGRIDEQYF; cdr3_nt: TGCGCCAGCAGCCCCTCCCCAGGGAGGATTGACGAGCAGTACTTC
j_call: TRBJ1-1; d_call: TRBD1; v_call: TRBV7-9; clone_size: NA; cdr3_aa: CASSPDRDSTEAFF; cdr3_nt: TGTGCCAGCAGCCCCGACAGGGATAGCACTGAAGCTTTCTTT
j_call: TRBJ1-2; d_call: NA; v_call: TRBV5-1; clone_size: once; cdr3_aa: CASSLQGTDFYGYTF; cdr3_nt: TGCGCCAGCAGCTTGCAAGGGACGGACTTCTATGGCTACACCTTC